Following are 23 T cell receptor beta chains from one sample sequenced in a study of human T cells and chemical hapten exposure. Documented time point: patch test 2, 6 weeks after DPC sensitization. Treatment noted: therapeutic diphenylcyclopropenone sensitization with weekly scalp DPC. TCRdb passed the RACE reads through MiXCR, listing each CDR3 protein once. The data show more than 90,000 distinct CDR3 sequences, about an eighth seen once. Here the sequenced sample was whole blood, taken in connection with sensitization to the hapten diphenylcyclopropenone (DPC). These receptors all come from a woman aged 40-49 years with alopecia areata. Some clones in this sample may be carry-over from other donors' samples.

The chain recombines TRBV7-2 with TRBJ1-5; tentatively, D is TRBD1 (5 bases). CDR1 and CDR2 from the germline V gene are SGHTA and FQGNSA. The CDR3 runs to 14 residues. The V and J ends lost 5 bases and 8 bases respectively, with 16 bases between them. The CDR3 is CASSTGPRVEPQHF. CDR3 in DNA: TGTGCCAGCAGCACGGGACCCCGAGTCGAGCCCCAGCATTTT.

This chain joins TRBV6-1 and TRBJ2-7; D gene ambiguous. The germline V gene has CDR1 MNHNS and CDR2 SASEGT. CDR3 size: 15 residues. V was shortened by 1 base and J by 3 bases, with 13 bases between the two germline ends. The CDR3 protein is CASSEVTPPGYEQYF. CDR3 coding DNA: TGTGCCAGCAGTGAAGTGACCCCTCCGGGCTACGAGCAGTACTTC.

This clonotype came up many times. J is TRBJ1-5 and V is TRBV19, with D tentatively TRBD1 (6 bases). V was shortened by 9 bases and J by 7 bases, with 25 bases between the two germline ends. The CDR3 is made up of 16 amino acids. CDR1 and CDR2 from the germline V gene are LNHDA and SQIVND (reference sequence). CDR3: CASTIFGGAGEQPQHF. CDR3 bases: TGTGCCAGCACCATCTTCGGGGGCGCGGGGGAGCAGCCCCAGCATTTT.

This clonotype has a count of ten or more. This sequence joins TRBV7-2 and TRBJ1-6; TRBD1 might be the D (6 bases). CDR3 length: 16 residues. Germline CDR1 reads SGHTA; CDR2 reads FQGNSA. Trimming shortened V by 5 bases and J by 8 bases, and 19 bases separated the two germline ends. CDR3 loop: CASSPQGTGLHSPLHF. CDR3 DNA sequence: TGTGCCAGCAGCCCTCAGGGGACGGGCTTACATTCACCCCTCCACTTT.

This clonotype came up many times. The CDR3 is CASSGAWRQSSGANVLTF. The CDR3 DNA sequence: TGTGCCAGCAGCGGCGCGTGGCGTCAGAGCTCTGGGGCCAACGTCCTGACTTTC. This chain uses TRBV6-4 with TRBJ2-6; D is ambiguous. Trimming removed 6 bases from V and 0 bases from J, with 18 bases in between. The CDR3 runs 18 residues. From germline, CDR1 is MRHNA and CDR2 SNTAGT.

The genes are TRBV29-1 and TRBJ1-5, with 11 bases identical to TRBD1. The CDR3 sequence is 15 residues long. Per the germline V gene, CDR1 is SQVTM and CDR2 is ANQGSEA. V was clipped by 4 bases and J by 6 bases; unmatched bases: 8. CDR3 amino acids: CSVVGDRGSGQPQHF. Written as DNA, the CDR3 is TGCAGCGTTGTAGGGGACAGGGGGTCGGGTCAGCCCCAGCATTTT.

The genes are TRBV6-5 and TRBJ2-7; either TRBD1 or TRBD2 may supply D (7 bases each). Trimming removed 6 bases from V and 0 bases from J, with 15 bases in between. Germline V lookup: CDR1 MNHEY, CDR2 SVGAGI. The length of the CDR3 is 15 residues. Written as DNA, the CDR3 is TGTGCCAGCAGCCCCGACAGGGACTACTCCTACGAGCAGTACTTC. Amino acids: CASSPDRDYSYEQYF.

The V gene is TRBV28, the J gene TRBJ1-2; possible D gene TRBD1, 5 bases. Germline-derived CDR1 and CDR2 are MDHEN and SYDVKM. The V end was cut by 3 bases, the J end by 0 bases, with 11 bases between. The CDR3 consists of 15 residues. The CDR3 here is CASSLGGMANYGYTF. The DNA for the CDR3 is TGTGCCAGCAGTTTGGGGGGGATGGCTAACTATGGCTACACCTTC.

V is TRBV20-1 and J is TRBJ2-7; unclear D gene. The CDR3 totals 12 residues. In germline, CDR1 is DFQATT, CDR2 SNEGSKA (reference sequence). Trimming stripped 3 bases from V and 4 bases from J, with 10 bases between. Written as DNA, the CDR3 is TGCAGTGCTAGTAAGGGTGGATACGAGCAGTACTTC. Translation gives CSASKGGYEQYF.

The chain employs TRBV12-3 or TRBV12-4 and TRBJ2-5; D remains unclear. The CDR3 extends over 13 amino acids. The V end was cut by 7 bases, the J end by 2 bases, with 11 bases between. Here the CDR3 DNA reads TGTGCCAGCACTCGGATCCTACAAGAGACCCAGTACTTC. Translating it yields CASTRILQETQYF.

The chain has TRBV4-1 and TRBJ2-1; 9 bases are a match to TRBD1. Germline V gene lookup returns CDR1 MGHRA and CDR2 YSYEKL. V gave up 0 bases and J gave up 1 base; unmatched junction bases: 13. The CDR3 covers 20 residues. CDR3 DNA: TGCGCCAGCAGCCAAGATCCGGCACAGGGGGCCCCGGTGTCCTACAATGAGCAGTTCTTC. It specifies CASSQDPAQGAPVSYNEQFF.

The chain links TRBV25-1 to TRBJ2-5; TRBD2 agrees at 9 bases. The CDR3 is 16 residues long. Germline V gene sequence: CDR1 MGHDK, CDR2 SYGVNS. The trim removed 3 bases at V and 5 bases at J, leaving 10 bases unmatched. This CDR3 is CASSDGAGGRWETQYF. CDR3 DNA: TGTGCCAGCAGTGACGGTGCGGGAGGGCGATGGGAGACCCAGTACTTC.

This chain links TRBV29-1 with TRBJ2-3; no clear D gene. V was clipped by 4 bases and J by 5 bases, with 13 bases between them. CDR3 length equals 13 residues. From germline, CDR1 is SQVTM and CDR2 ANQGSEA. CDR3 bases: TGCAGCGTTGCCCCGCGGTCGGGAGATACGCAGTATTTT. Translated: CSVAPRSGDTQYF.

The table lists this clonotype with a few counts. CDR3 nucleotides: TGTGCCAGCAGTTACTCGAGGCGCGGTTCCTTCTACGAGCAGTACTTC. It yields the protein CASSYSRRGSFYEQYF. V gene TRBV6-2 or TRBV6-3 combines with J gene TRBJ2-7, with D hard to call. V gave up 0 bases and J gave up 3 bases, with 15 bases separating them. CDR1 and CDR2 from the germline V gene are MNHEY and SVGEGT. CDR3 length: 16 amino acids.

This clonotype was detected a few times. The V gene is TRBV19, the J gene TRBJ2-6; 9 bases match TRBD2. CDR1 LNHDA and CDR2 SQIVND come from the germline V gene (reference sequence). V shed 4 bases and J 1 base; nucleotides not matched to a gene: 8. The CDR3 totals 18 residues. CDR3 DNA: TGTGCCAGTAGTAAGGCTAGCGGGATGGATTCTGGGGCCAACGTCCTGACTTTC. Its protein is CASSKASGMDSGANVLTF.

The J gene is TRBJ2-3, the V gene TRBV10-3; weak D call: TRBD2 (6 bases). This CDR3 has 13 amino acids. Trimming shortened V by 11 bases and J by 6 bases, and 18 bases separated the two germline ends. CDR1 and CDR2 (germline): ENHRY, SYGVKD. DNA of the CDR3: TGTGCCTCCTCGAGTAGCGGCGGGGATACGCAGTATTTT. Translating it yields CASSSSGGDTQYF.

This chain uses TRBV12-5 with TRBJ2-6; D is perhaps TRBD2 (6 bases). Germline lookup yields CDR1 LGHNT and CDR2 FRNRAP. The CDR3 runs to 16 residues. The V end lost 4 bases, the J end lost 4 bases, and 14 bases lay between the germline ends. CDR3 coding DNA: TGTGCTAGTGGTTCTCCGGGGGTTCCGGGGGCCAACGTCCTGACTTTC. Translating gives CASGSPGVPGANVLTF.

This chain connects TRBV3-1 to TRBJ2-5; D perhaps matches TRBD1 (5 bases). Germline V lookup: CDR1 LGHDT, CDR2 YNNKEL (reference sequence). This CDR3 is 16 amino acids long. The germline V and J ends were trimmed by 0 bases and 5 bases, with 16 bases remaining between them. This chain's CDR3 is CASSQDGAPLVETQYF. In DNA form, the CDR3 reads TGTGCCAGCAGCCAAGATGGGGCGCCGTTGGTCGAGACCCAGTACTTC.

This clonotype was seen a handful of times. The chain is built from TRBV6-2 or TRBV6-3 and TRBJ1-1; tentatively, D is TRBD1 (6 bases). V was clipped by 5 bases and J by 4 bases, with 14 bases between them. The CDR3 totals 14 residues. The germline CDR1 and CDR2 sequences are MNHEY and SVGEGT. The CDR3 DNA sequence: TGTGCCAGCAGTGCACAGGGAGTCCGCACTGAAGCTTTCTTT. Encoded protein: CASSAQGVRTEAFF.

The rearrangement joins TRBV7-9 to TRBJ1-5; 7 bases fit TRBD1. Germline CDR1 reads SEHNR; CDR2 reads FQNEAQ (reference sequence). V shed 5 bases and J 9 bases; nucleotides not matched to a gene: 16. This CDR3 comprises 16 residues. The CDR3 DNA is TGTGCCAGCAGCAGAGGGACAGAATCTGCCAAGTGGCCCCAGCATTTT. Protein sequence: CASSRGTESAKWPQHF.

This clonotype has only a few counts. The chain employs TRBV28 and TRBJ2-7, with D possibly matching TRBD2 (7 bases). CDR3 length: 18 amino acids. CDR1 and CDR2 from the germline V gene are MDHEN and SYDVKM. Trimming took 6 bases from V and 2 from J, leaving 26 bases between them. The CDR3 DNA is TGTGCCAGCAGCCCTCCGGTTTTGGGAGGGGAGGGGGCCTACGAGCAGTACTTC. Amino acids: CASSPPVLGGEGAYEQYF. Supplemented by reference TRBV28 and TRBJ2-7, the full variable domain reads DVKVTQSSRYLVKRTGEKVFLECVQDMDHENMFWYRQDPGLGLRLIYFSYDVKMKEKGDIPEGYSVSREKKERFSLILESASTNQTSMYLCASSPPVLGGEGAYEQYFGPGTRLTVT.

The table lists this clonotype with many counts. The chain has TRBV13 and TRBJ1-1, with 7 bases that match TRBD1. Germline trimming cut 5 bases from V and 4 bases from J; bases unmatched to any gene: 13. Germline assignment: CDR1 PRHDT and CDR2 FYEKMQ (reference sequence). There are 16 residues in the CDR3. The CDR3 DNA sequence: TGTGCCAGCAGCCAGCGATTCGGACAGGTCGTCACTGAAGCTTTCTTT. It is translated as CASSQRFGQVVTEAFF.

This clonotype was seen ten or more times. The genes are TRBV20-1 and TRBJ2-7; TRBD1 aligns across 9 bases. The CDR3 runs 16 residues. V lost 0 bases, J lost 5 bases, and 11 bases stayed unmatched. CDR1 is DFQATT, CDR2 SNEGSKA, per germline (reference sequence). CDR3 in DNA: TGCAGTGCTAGAGATTGGCCGGGACAGGGTTTCAACGAGCAGTACTTC. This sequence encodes CSARDWPGQGFNEQYF.